This note documents a single T cell receptor beta chain sequence. Its matching antigen is unknown. These data belong to a study of cytomegalovirus exposure and HLA in healthy donors. Study-level results: Judged likely to be a sequencing artifact was a cluster of highly shared sequence variants. A later analysis reportedly identified an Asian-associated ancestry cluster as carrying fewer N-insertions than the 666-donor mean. Per a later analysis, about 17,000 TCR beta sequences showed association with HLA alleles at 0.05 false discovery rate. Per published accounts, TCR beta sequences correctly predicted the HLA-A and HLA-B alleles of most subjects.

PCR used 60 Vbeta primers and 13 Jbeta primers. Sequencing was performed with immunoSEQ multiplex PCR; in TCRdb, only in-frame clones are kept and a portion is missing. The sample has 150,000 to 200,000 clones, 60% to 80% seen once. Trimming removed 4 bases from V and 8 bases from J, with 13 bases in between. CDR3 length equals 13 residues. From germline, CDR1 is SGHRS and CDR2 YFSETQ. This receptor was identified in a woman between 25 and 40 years old in good health and CMV-seronegative. The chain has TRBV5-1 and TRBJ2-1; a possible D gene is TRBD2 (7 bases). Material: PBMCs. CDR3 amino acids: CASSLGAGDEQFF. The CDR3 coding sequence is TGCGCCAGCAGCCTGGGGGCGGGGGATGAGCAGTTCTTC.